This entry lists 10 T cell receptor beta chains sequenced from one sample in a study of T-cell reconstitution after alpha-beta-depleted transplantation in children. TCRbeta library preparation incorporated unique molecular identifiers. TCRdb re-analysed the PCR reads in MiXCR, keeping a single row per CDR3 protein. The sample yields more than 60,000 distinct CDR3 sequences, about 7% seen once. Here the sequenced sample was PBMCs from the stem cell graft donor, taken from the stem cell graft. All receptors derive from a human donor who donated a stem cell graft to a child with acute lymphoblastic leukemia.

The chain recombines TRBV19 with TRBJ1-5, with D perhaps matching TRBD1 (5 bases). Per the germline V gene, CDR1 is LNHDA and CDR2 is SQIVND (reference sequence). The CDR3 is 14 amino acids. The germline V and J ends were trimmed by 6 bases and 0 bases, with 9 bases remaining between them. CDR3 bases: TGTGCCAGTAGCTCCAGGGATAGCAATCAGCCCCAGCATTTT. Protein: CASSSRDSNQPQHF.

This clonotype was observed many times. The CDR3 region has the DNA TGTGCCAGCAGCCGGACTAGCGGGGTGGATGAGCAGTTCTTC. It encodes CASSRTSGVDEQFF. The chain links TRBV11-2 to TRBJ2-1; 12 bases match TRBD2. The CDR3 is 14 amino acids. Per the germline V gene, CDR1 is SGHAT and CDR2 is FQNNGV. With V trimmed by 5 bases and J by 8 bases, 4 bases remained unmatched.

There are many counts of this clonotype. The rearrangement links TRBV29-1 to TRBJ1-1; the D is unclear. Germline loops: CDR1 SQVTM, CDR2 ANQGSEA. There are 13 residues in the CDR3. Deletions cut 7 bases from V and 2 bases from J, with 14 bases between. The CDR3 DNA reads TGCAGCGCTGCTTCAGGAATCAACACTGAAGCTTTCTTT. Protein: CSAASGINTEAFF.

This clonotype was seen many times. The chain recombines TRBV5-6 with TRBJ2-7, with TRBD1 as a possible D gene (6 bases). V was clipped by 3 bases and J by 5 bases, with 18 bases between them. The length of the CDR3 is 15 residues. The germline V gene has CDR1 SGHDT and CDR2 YYEEEE. As DNA, the CDR3 is TGTGCCAGCAGCTCCGGATGGAGCAGGGGACACGAGCAGTACTTC. It encodes CASSSGWSRGHEQYF.

This clonotype was recorded at least ten times. V gene TRBV12-3 or TRBV12-4 combines with J gene TRBJ2-7; D not resolved. The germline V and J ends were trimmed by 2 bases and 0 bases, with 8 bases remaining between them. The CDR3 extends over 14 amino acids. The CDR3 region has the DNA TGTGCCAGCAGTTTACTTCAGGCCTCCTACGAGCAGTACTTC. This sequence encodes CASSLLQASYEQYF.

This clonotype was seen repeatedly, ten times or more. This sequence joins TRBV20-1 and TRBJ1-1; D uncertain. V shed 8 bases and J shed 4 bases, with 17 bases lying between them. Germline V lookup: CDR1 DFQATT, CDR2 SNEGSKA (reference sequence). The CDR3 runs 13 residues. The CDR3 sequence: CSPIQPPGTEAFF. CDR3 nucleotides: TGCAGTCCCATTCAGCCTCCCGGCACTGAAGCTTTCTTT.

This clonotype appeared many times. The chain couples TRBV11-2 to TRBJ2-7; D unresolved. V was shortened by 6 bases and J by 2 bases, with 11 bases between the two germline ends. Germline V gives CDR1 SGHAT, CDR2 FQNNGV. This CDR3 is built from 13 residues. The CDR3 region is CASSFGPPYEQYF. DNA for the CDR3: TGTGCCAGCAGTTTCGGACCGCCCTACGAGCAGTACTTC. Full variable domain (outside the CDR3, taken from reference TRBV11-2 and TRBJ2-7): EAGVAQSPRYKIIEKRQSVAFWCNPISGHATLYWYQQILGQGPKLLIQFQNNGVVDDSQLPKDRFSAERLKGVDSTLKIQPAKLEDSAVYLCASSFGPPYEQYFGPGTRLTVT.

This clonotype was counted at least ten times. This rearrangement joins TRBV12-3 or TRBV12-4 to TRBJ2-7, with D possibly being TRBD1 (6 bases). The CDR3 is 13 residues long. V was clipped by 5 bases and J by 2 bases, with 10 bases between them. In DNA, the CDR3 is TGTGCCAGCAGTCCCTACAGGGCCTACGAGCAGTACTTC. Encoded protein: CASSPYRAYEQYF.

The table lists this clonotype with many counts. The genes are TRBV6-1 and TRBJ1-5, with D unresolved. The germline V and J ends were trimmed by 3 bases and 2 bases, with 5 bases remaining between them. The germline V gene encodes CDR1 MNHNS and CDR2 SASEGT. The CDR3 totals 13 residues. The CDR3 nucleotides read TGTGCCAGCAGTGAGGTCCGCAATCAGCCCCAGCATTTT. It encodes CASSEVRNQPQHF.

This sequence joins TRBV28 and TRBJ1-2; 8 bases agree with TRBD1. The germline V gene encodes CDR1 MDHEN and CDR2 SYDVKM. The CDR3 has 11 amino acids. V shed 10 bases and J 10 bases; nucleotides not matched to a gene: 8. The CDR3 region has the DNA TGTGCCACAAAAGCAGGGGGCCCCTACACCTTC. Protein product: CATKAGGPYTF.